This note documents a single T cell receptor (beta chain) sequence. Its cognate antigen is unknown. The entry originates in a study of OX40 agonist ivuxolimab in advanced cancers. Study details: Patients in dose escalation had liver, melanoma, kidney or head and neck cancers. Study outcomes and limitations: The antigen specificity of the peripheral T cells (those that were expanded) was not determined.

Assay used: immunoSEQ multiplex PCR; TCRdb lists only in-frame clones, some missing. The sample yields roughly 93,000 clones, 70% to 85% seen once. The CDR3 has 13 residues. The germline gives CDR1 LGHNT, CDR2 FRNRAP. V was clipped by 6 bases and J by 8 bases; unmatched bases: 9. Patients were excluded for autoimmune disease history or systemic immunosuppression. The investigators sampled blood at baseline, at cycle 4 day 1, and at cycle 7 day 1. Here the sequenced sample was CD4+ or CD8+ T cells sorted from blood, taken in a trial of the OX40 agonist ivuxolimab. This chain uses TRBV12-5 with TRBJ1-2; 7 positions agree with TRBD1. The receptor comes from an adult with an advanced solid tumor such as melanoma, head and neck, liver or kidney cancer. CDR3 sequence: CASGPTGLLGYTF. In nucleotides, the CDR3 is TGTGCTAGTGGCCCGACAGGGCTCTTGGGCTACACCTTC.